The 5 T cell receptor beta chains presented below share a single source sample, sequenced in a study of PD-1 blockade in classical Hodgkin lymphoma. Using immunoSEQ multiplex PCR, the repertoire was profiled, and TCRdb retains in-frame clones only, with some absent. The table shows some 23,000 clones, with 80% to 85% occurring only once. The time point: cycle 4 day 1 (C4D1), after 6 weeks of nivolumab. In every patient, relapse followed autologous stem cell transplantation, while exposure to brentuximab vedotin differed. Thawed PBMCs yielded CD4+ T cells through magnetic negative selection. Here the sequenced sample was CD4+ T cells from blood, taken before the fourth cycle of nivolumab. The receptors here all came from a human donor with classical Hodgkin lymphoma.

V is TRBV18 and J is TRBJ2-3, with 9 positions matching TRBD2. This CDR3 has 17 residues. The germline V gene has CDR1 KGHSH and CDR2 LQKENI. Trimming at V came to 0 bases and at J to 4 bases, leaving 8 bases not matched to a gene. DNA for the CDR3: TGTGCCAGCTCACCACCGGTCAGTAGCGGGGGCTCAGATACGCAGTATTTT. Translating it yields CASSPPVSSGGSDTQYF.

The chain joins TRBV7-3 to TRBJ2-7, with 8 bases matching TRBD1. The V segment lost 0 bases and the J segment 6 bases; nucleotides outside the gene matches: 7. The CDR3 extends over 15 amino acids. The V gene's germline CDR1 is SGHTA and CDR2 FQGTGA. The CDR3 DNA reads TGTGCCAGCAGCTTAACGGGGACAGGATCAATCGAGCAGTACTTC. It is translated as CASSLTGTGSIEQYF.

In nucleotides, the CDR3 is TGTGCCAGTAGCCGAAAGGGGACAGGGCACGGCTACACCTTC. It yields the protein CASSRKGTGHGYTF. The chain is built from TRBV19 and TRBJ1-2, with 9 bases matching TRBD1. Germline-derived CDR1 and CDR2 are LNHDA and SQIVND (reference sequence). V trimming: 6 bases; J trimming: 8 bases; junction bases outside the gene matches: 10. There are 14 residues in the CDR3.

The chain joins TRBV11-2 to TRBJ1-2; a possible D gene is TRBD1 (6 bases). V lost 1 base to trimming and J lost 3 bases, with 12 bases between them. CDR3 length equals 15 residues. Germline V lookup: CDR1 SGHAT, CDR2 FQNNGV. The CDR3 sequence is CASSLVGGRDYGYTF. The CDR3 DNA sequence: TGTGCCAGCAGCTTAGTCGGGGGGCGAGACTATGGCTACACCTTC.

This clone was found a few times. This chain connects TRBV7-2 to TRBJ1-5; D gene uncertain. CDR3 size: 16 residues. Trimming took off 3 bases at V and 2 bases at J, with 14 bases between the two ends. Germline V lookup: CDR1 SGHTA, CDR2 FQGNSA. In nucleotides, the CDR3 is TGTGCCAGCAGCTTCTTGGCAGGAGGAGGCAATCAGCCCCAGCATTTT. Amino acid sequence: CASSFLAGGGNQPQHF. The full variable domain, its missing parts supplied by reference TRBV7-2 and TRBJ1-5, is GAGVSQSPSNKVTEKGKDVELRCDPISGHTALYWYRQSLGQGLEFLIYFQGNSAPDKSGLPSDRFSAERTGGSVSTLTIQRTQQEDSAVYLCASSFLAGGGNQPQHFGDGTRLSIL.